This T cell receptor beta chain was documented in a study of tumor and adjacent non-tumor tissue in lung cancer. In germline, CDR1 is SNHLY, CDR2 FYNNEI. The CDR3 runs to 13 residues. V lost 5 bases, J lost 7 bases, and 12 bases lay in between. There are a few counts of this clonotype. A modified ARM-PCR protocol with three rounds of nested PCR amplified TCRbeta. TCRdb fed the multiplex PCR reads into MiXCR, producing one record per CDR3 protein. The sample carries approximately 120,000 distinct CDR3 sequences, around three fifths recorded once. The template was RNA from unsorted bulk tissue. The sample comprised lung tumor tissue. This chain links TRBV2 with TRBJ1-5; no firm D call. This clonotype originated in a man in his thirties or forties with non-small cell lung cancer. CDR3 region: CASSYGEQQPQHF. In nucleotides, the CDR3 is TGTGCCAGCAGTTACGGGGAGCAGCAGCCCCAGCATTTT.